Following are 4 T cell receptor beta chains from one sample sequenced in a study of blood T cell repertoires in COVID-19. Data came from immunoSEQ multiplex PCR; TCRdb stores just in-frame clones and leaves some out. The sample lists approximately 190,000 clones, approximately 79% seen once, with under 6.5% in the top ten. Specimen: PBMCs or T cells enriched from blood (not recorded which). The receptors were gathered from a woman in her fifties or sixties with acute COVID-19.

The CDR3 DNA reads TGTGCCAGCACTTACGCCGGGACAGGGAACACCGGGGAGCTGTTTTTT. Translated: CASTYAGTGNTGELFF. The chain links TRBV2 to TRBJ2-2, with TRBD1 matching 8 bases. The CDR3 runs to 16 residues. Germline V gene lookup returns CDR1 SNHLY and CDR2 FYNNEI. Unmatched junction bases numbered 8, after V lost 7 bases and J lost 1 base.

The chain has TRBV6-5 and TRBJ2-3, with D unclear. The CDR3 length is 12 residues. V lost 5 bases to trimming and J lost 6 bases, with 9 bases between them. Germline CDR1 MNHEY, CDR2 SVGAGI. In nucleotides, the CDR3 is TGTGCCAGCAGTCCAGGCGTGGATACGCAGTATTTT. Translation: CASSPGVDTQYF.

The chain uses TRBV5-4 and TRBJ2-7, with 7 bases fitting TRBD1. The trim removed 0 bases at V and 7 bases at J, leaving 7 bases unmatched. The CDR3 has 14 amino acids. The germline V gene encodes CDR1 SGHNT and CDR2 YYREEE (reference sequence). The CDR3 DNA reads as TGTGCCAGCAGCTTGGATCAGGGGGTCTGGGAGCAGTACTTC. Encoded protein: CASSLDQGVWEQYF.

The chain uses TRBV9 and TRBJ2-5, with 15 bases aligning to TRBD2. This CDR3 spans 16 amino acids. V shed 4 bases, J shed 6 bases, and the junction held 7 bases outside the gene matches. Germline V gives CDR1 SGDLS, CDR2 YYNGEE. The CDR3 DNA reads TGTGCCAGCAGCCCAGGACTAGCGGGGGGGCCGCAGACCCAGTACTTC. Its translation is CASSPGLAGGPQTQYF.